These 6 T cell receptor beta chains came from one sample sequenced in a study of radiotherapy plus CTLA-4 blockade in lung cancer (dated by TCRdb to between 2017 and 2018). Library preparation employed the immunoSEQ multiplex PCR assay. The source is immuneACCESS, and TCRdb retained only in-frame sequences with V and J called. Part of the clones is not carried over; for the studies checked, unresolved V genes explain less than half of this, and the remainder is unexplained. Counted in this sample were about 48,000 clones; 75% to 90% of them appeared once. The top ten constitute over 15% of the sample. The sequencing here drew on peripheral blood, taken from a patient treated with radiotherapy plus ipilimumab. These receptors originate from a human donor with non-small cell lung cancer that progressed on radiotherapy plus ipilimumab. Some clones in this sample may be carry-over from other donors' samples.

This chain connects TRBV7-8 to TRBJ1-2, with TRBD1 as a possible D gene (6 bases). CDR3 length equals 15 residues. Trimming shortened V by 0 bases and J by 4 bases, and 12 bases separated the two germline ends. The germline CDR1 and CDR2 sequences are SGHVS and FQNEAQ. The CDR3 loop is CASSLALGGGYGYTF. For the CDR3, the DNA is TGTGCCAGCAGCTTAGCGCTTGGGGGCGGCTATGGCTACACCTTC.

CDR3 in DNA: TGTGCCAGCAGTGAAGTGGTGGGACTAGCGGGGGAGCAGTTCTTC. Its protein is CASSEVVGLAGEQFF. This chain uses TRBV6-1 with TRBJ2-1, with 13 nucleotides matching TRBD2. The CDR3 sequence is 15 residues long. V shed 1 base and J 10 bases; nucleotides not matched to a gene: 4. Germline V gene data show CDR1 as MNHNS and CDR2 as SASEGT.

The sample holds a few counts of this clone. J is TRBJ1-2 and V is TRBV2, with D possibly TRBD1 on 6 matching bases. V shed 6 bases and J shed 0 bases, with 14 bases lying between them. The CDR3 is made up of 15 amino acids. The V gene's germline CDR1 is SNHLY and CDR2 FYNNEI. CDR3: CASRRGQSANYGYTF. CDR3 DNA sequence: TGTGCCAGCAGGAGAGGACAGTCGGCTAACTATGGCTACACCTTC.

The chain recombines TRBV6-1 with TRBJ1-2; TRBD1 is a possible D gene (6 bases). V lost 7 bases to trimming and J lost 1 base, with 13 bases between them. CDR3 size: 14 residues. CDR1 and CDR2 from the germline V gene are MNHNS and SASEGT. The CDR3 DNA is TGTGCCAGCACCCCCAGGGACAATAACTATGGCTACACCTTC. The encoded protein is CASTPRDNNYGYTF.

This clone was seen just once. The chain has TRBV6-5 and TRBJ1-1; D is perhaps TRBD1 (6 bases). Germline CDR1 MNHEY, CDR2 SVGAGI. This CDR3 contains 14 residues. V was clipped by 6 bases and J by 2 bases, with 13 bases between them. CDR3: CASRSTGENTEAFF. For the CDR3, the DNA is TGTGCCAGCAGGTCGACAGGTGAAAACACTGAAGCTTTCTTT.

This sequence joins TRBV7-9 and TRBJ2-1, with a tentative D call TRBD2 (6 bases). This CDR3 has 15 residues. Germline V lookup: CDR1 SEHNR, CDR2 FQNEAQ (reference sequence). Trimming left V 1 base short and J 8 bases short, with 15 bases between. The CDR3 loop reads CASSLEASVEDEQFF. CDR3 DNA: TGTGCCAGCAGCTTAGAGGCTAGCGTAGAGGATGAGCAGTTCTTC. Full variable domain (remainder filled in from reference TRBV7-9 and TRBJ2-1): DTGVSQNPRHKITKRGQNVTFRCDPISEHNRLYWYRQTLGQGPEFLTYFQNEAQLEKSRLLSDRFSAERPKGSFSTLEIQRTEQGDSAMYLCASSLEASVEDEQFFGPGTRLTVL.